Each of the 5 T cell receptor beta chains below was sequenced from the same sample in a study of beta chain features in type 1 diabetes. Reverse transcription of all isolated RNA meant that expressed TCRB transcripts were sequenced. Clones were read by immunoSEQ multiplex PCR, and TCRdb kept only the in-frame ones, dropping some. There are 300,000 to 350,000 clones in the sample; roughly a fifth occur only once, and about 0.045% lies in the top ten. Material for sequencing was naive CD4+ T cells from blood. The receptors here all came from a woman younger than 35 in good health.

This chain links TRBV13 with TRBJ2-2; 14 bases agree with TRBD2. The CDR3 runs to 16 residues. The ends lost 5 bases at V and 8 bases at J; junction bases unmatched: 7. The germline gives CDR1 PRHDT, CDR2 FYEKMQ (reference sequence). The CDR3 nucleotides are TGTGCCAGCAGCCGGGGACTAGCGGGAGCGCGTGGGGAGCTGTTTTTT. This sequence encodes CASSRGLAGARGELFF.

The V gene is TRBV13, the J gene TRBJ2-5; the match to TRBD2 covers 12 bases. Germline CDR1 and CDR2: PRHDT and FYEKMQ (reference sequence). CDR3 length: 16 amino acids. V was clipped by 0 bases and J by 3 bases; unmatched bases: 2. The CDR3 coding sequence is TGTGCCAGCAGCTTAGGACTAGCGGGAGGAGAAGAGACCCAGTACTTC. Translating it yields CASSLGLAGGEETQYF.

This chain uses TRBV4-1 with TRBJ2-3; 7 bases line up with TRBD1. Losses at the gene ends were 1 base for V and 1 base for J; bases not matched to a gene: 8. Germline CDR1 and CDR2: MGHRA and YSYEKL. CDR3 length: 17 amino acids. The CDR3 sequence: CASSQVGRQGGTDTQYF. CDR3 nucleotide sequence: TGCGCCAGCAGCCAAGTAGGAAGACAGGGAGGCACAGATACGCAGTATTTT.

The chain employs TRBV7-3 and TRBJ1-1; 9 bases line up with TRBD1. The V segment lost 4 bases and the J segment 5 bases; nucleotides outside the gene matches: 8. The CDR3 sequence is 15 residues long. Per the germline V gene, CDR1 is SGHTA and CDR2 is FQGTGA. The CDR3 is CASSYLIDRGTEAFF. In DNA form, the CDR3 reads TGTGCCAGCAGCTATCTAATCGACAGGGGGACTGAAGCTTTCTTT.

This chain connects TRBV5-6 to TRBJ2-3, with D possibly TRBD2 on 5 matching bases. Germline lookup yields CDR1 SGHDT and CDR2 YYEEEE. CDR3 length equals 14 residues. V lost 4 bases to trimming and J lost 2 bases, with 11 bases between them. The CDR3 DNA reads as TGTGCCAGCAGCCCTGGACTTAACACAGATACGCAGTATTTT. Its protein is CASSPGLNTDTQYF.